The rows below give T cell receptor beta chains drawn from one sample of a study of PD-1 blockade in classical Hodgkin lymphoma. Clones were sequenced by immunoSEQ multiplex PCR, and TCRdb holds only the in-frame ones, with some missing. This table holds fewer than 100,000 clones, roughly 92% found once. This specimen was peripheral blood mononuclear cells (PBMCs), taken at baseline. These receptors originate from a human donor with classical Hodgkin lymphoma. The CDR3 runs from the conserved cysteine through the conserved F or W. Fields, in order: clone size, CDR3 length, J gene, D gene, V gene, CDR3 DNA, CDR3 protein. D genes are given only for firm matches. Clone size is given for some rows only: seen once, a few or many times, or a class if the clone is expanded.

abundance: .; len: 14; j_gene: TRBJ1-2; d_gene: .; v_gene: TRBV2; CDR3nt: TGTGCCAGCAGTGACTCAAGGGGAGGGGAGGGCTACACCTTC; CDR3aa: CASSDSRGGEGYTF
abundance: .; len: 17; j_gene: TRBJ1-1; d_gene: .; v_gene: TRBV21-1; CDR3nt: TGTGCCAGCAGCTCGAACCCGGGGGCGGAAGGAGGCACTGAAGCTTTCTTT; CDR3aa: CASSSNPGAEGGTEAFF
abundance: .; len: 15; j_gene: TRBJ2-1; d_gene: .; v_gene: TRBV14; CDR3nt: TGTGCCAGCAGCCAACGGACGTTAAAGTACAATGAGCAGTTCTTC; CDR3aa: CASSQRTLKYNEQFF
abundance: .; len: 19; j_gene: TRBJ2-1; d_gene: TRBD1; v_gene: TRBV30; CDR3nt: TGTGCCTGGAGCTCGGGGGGGACAGGGGAGCTTAGCTCCTACAATGAGCAGTTCTTC; CDR3aa: CAWSSGGTGELSSYNEQFF
abundance: .; len: 15; j_gene: TRBJ2-1; d_gene: .; v_gene: TRBV5-6; CDR3nt: TGTGCCAGCAGCCTTTCGGGACCCCTCCTGGATGAGCAGTTCTTC; CDR3aa: CASSLSGPLLDEQFF
abundance: .; len: 16; j_gene: TRBJ1-2; d_gene: .; v_gene: TRBV4-2; CDR3nt: TGTGCCAGCAGCCAAGAGCCCACAGCTAGCTACTATGGCTACACCTTC; CDR3aa: CASSQEPTASYYGYTF
abundance: .; len: 14; j_gene: TRBJ2-3; d_gene: .; v_gene: TRBV19; CDR3nt: TGTGCCAGTAGTTCCGATCCGGGAACAGATACGCAGTATTTT; CDR3aa: CASSSDPGTDTQYF
abundance: .; len: 14; j_gene: TRBJ1-4; d_gene: .; v_gene: TRBV14; CDR3nt: TGTGCCAGCAGCCTTAGCGGGTTTAATGAAAAACTGTTTTTT; CDR3aa: CASSLSGFNEKLFF
abundance: .; len: 15; j_gene: TRBJ2-3; d_gene: TRBD2; v_gene: TRBV27; CDR3nt: TGTGCCAGCAGTTTTGGACTAGCGGACACAGATACGCAGTATTTT; CDR3aa: CASSFGLADTDTQYF
abundance: .; len: 18; j_gene: TRBJ1-4; d_gene: TRBD1; v_gene: TRBV18; CDR3nt: TGTGCCAGCTCACCGGTCCCGGACAGGGCTGAAGCTAATGAAAAACTGTTTTTT; CDR3aa: CASSPVPDRAEANEKLFF
abundance: .; len: 13; j_gene: TRBJ1-2; d_gene: TRBD1; v_gene: TRBV7-3; CDR3nt: TGTGCCAGCAGCGCCGACAGGGATAGGGGCTACACCTTC; CDR3aa: CASSADRDRGYTF
abundance: .; len: 19; j_gene: TRBJ2-7; d_gene: .; v_gene: TRBV21-1; CDR3nt: TGTGCCAGCAGCAACTCGGCAGGGGGCCCCGGGAGCGATACCTACGAGCAGTACTTC; CDR3aa: CASSNSAGGPGSDTYEQYF
abundance: .; len: 20; j_gene: TRBJ1-2; d_gene: TRBD1; v_gene: TRBV5-1; CDR3nt: TGCGCCAGCAGCTCTAGGGTAACCGGGAAGACTGACAGGGGGAACTATGGCTACACCTTC; CDR3aa: CASSSRVTGKTDRGNYGYTF
abundance: few; len: 14; j_gene: TRBJ1-1; d_gene: .; v_gene: TRBV7-9; CDR3nt: TGTGCCAGCAGCCCTTGGTCGGCGAACACTGAAGCTTTCTTT; CDR3aa: CASSPWSANTEAFF
abundance: .; len: 15; j_gene: TRBJ2-7; d_gene: .; v_gene: TRBV5-5; CDR3nt: TGTGCCAGCAGCTCAAGCCCGGACAGCTTGTGGGGGCAGTACTTC; CDR3aa: CASSSSPDSLWGQYF
abundance: .; len: 14; j_gene: TRBJ1-4; d_gene: .; v_gene: TRBV19; CDR3nt: TGTGCCAGTAGTCCGCGACGAGCTAATGAAAAACTGTTTTTT; CDR3aa: CASSPRRANEKLFF
abundance: .; len: 13; j_gene: TRBJ1-3; d_gene: TRBD1; v_gene: TRBV7-9; CDR3nt: TGTGCCAGCAGCTTCGACAGGGATGACACCATATATTTT; CDR3aa: CASSFDRDDTIYF
abundance: .; len: 15; j_gene: TRBJ1-2; d_gene: TRBD1; v_gene: TRBV30; CDR3nt: TGTGCCTGGAGTGGGACCGGGACAGGCGGGGGTGGCTACACCTTC; CDR3aa: CAWSGTGTGGGGYTF
abundance: once; len: 15; j_gene: TRBJ2-2; d_gene: .; v_gene: TRBV21-1; CDR3nt: TGTGCCAGCAGCGACGGAGAGGGTCGGGACGGGGAGCTGTTTTTT; CDR3aa: CASSDGEGRDGELFF
abundance: .; len: 14; j_gene: TRBJ1-5; d_gene: .; v_gene: TRBV30; CDR3nt: TGTGCCTGGAGTGTAGCCGAAAGCAATCAGCCCCAGCATTTT; CDR3aa: CAWSVAESNQPQHF
abundance: .; len: 16; j_gene: TRBJ1-1; d_gene: .; v_gene: TRBV7-9; CDR3nt: TGTGCCAGCAGCTTAGGGCCGGGTTGGATGAACACTGAAGCTTTCTTT; CDR3aa: CASSLGPGWMNTEAFF
abundance: .; len: 14; j_gene: TRBJ2-2; d_gene: TRBD2; v_gene: TRBV27; CDR3nt: TGTGCCAGCAGTTGGACTAGCGATGTCGGGGAGCTGTTTTTT; CDR3aa: CASSWTSDVGELFF
abundance: .; len: 15; j_gene: TRBJ2-5; d_gene: .; v_gene: TRBV5-1; CDR3nt: TGCGCCAGCAGCCGACCCGGCCGCATCGGAGAGACCCAGTACTTC; CDR3aa: CASSRPGRIGETQYF
abundance: .; len: 16; j_gene: TRBJ2-2; d_gene: .; v_gene: TRBV5-6; CDR3nt: TGTGCCAGCAGCCGAGCCGAGACAGTCGACACCGGGGAGCTGTTTTTT; CDR3aa: CASSRAETVDTGELFF
abundance: .; len: 12; j_gene: TRBJ2-1; d_gene: .; v_gene: TRBV5-4; CDR3nt: TGTGCCAGCAGCCCCTCCTACAATGAGCAGTTCTTC; CDR3aa: CASSPSYNEQFF
abundance: .; len: 12; j_gene: TRBJ2-7; d_gene: .; v_gene: TRBV9; CDR3nt: TGTGCCAGCAGCGTGAACCTAAACGAGCAGTACTTC; CDR3aa: CASSVNLNEQYF
abundance: .; len: 12; j_gene: TRBJ2-7; d_gene: .; v_gene: TRBV30; CDR3nt: TGTGCCTGGAGTGCAGGGGCCTACGAGCAGTACTTC; CDR3aa: CAWSAGAYEQYF
abundance: .; len: 15; j_gene: TRBJ2-7; d_gene: .; v_gene: TRBV7-3; CDR3nt: TGTGCCAGCAGCTTAGGAAGCGGTTCCAACTACGAGCAGTACTTC; CDR3aa: CASSLGSGSNYEQYF
abundance: .; len: 14; j_gene: TRBJ2-5; d_gene: .; v_gene: TRBV18; CDR3nt: TGTGCCAGCTCACCCCTCTATCAGGGGGGGACCCAGTACTTC; CDR3aa: CASSPLYQGGTQYF
abundance: .; len: 17; j_gene: TRBJ2-5; d_gene: TRBD2; v_gene: TRBV19; CDR3nt: TGTGCCAGTAGCCCGTCGAGGGCTAGCGGTCTTCAAGAGACCCAGTACTTC; CDR3aa: CASSPSRASGLQETQYF
abundance: .; len: 13; j_gene: TRBJ1-2; d_gene: TRBD1; v_gene: TRBV2; CDR3nt: TGTGCCAGCAGTGAAGAATACAGGGGCGGCTACACCTTC; CDR3aa: CASSEEYRGGYTF
abundance: .; len: 11; j_gene: TRBJ2-5; d_gene: .; v_gene: TRBV29-1; CDR3nt: TGCAGCCGAAGTGTCGGGGAGACCCAGTACTTC; CDR3aa: CSRSVGETQYF
abundance: .; len: 14; j_gene: TRBJ2-3; d_gene: .; v_gene: TRBV27; CDR3nt: TGTGCCAGCTCAAATATGCAAGGGGCAGATACGCAGTATTTT; CDR3aa: CASSNMQGADTQYF
abundance: .; len: 15; j_gene: TRBJ2-2; d_gene: .; v_gene: TRBV12-5; CDR3nt: TGTGCTAGTGGTTTGGGTCAGTCGAACACCGGGGAGCTGTTTTTT; CDR3aa: CASGLGQSNTGELFF
abundance: .; len: 16; j_gene: TRBJ2-2; d_gene: TRBD1; v_gene: TRBV9; CDR3nt: TGTGCCAGCACACCTTCGGGACAGTCATACACCGGGGAGCTGTTTTTT; CDR3aa: CASTPSGQSYTGELFF
abundance: .; len: 13; j_gene: TRBJ2-1; d_gene: .; v_gene: TRBV29-1; CDR3nt: TGCAGCGCGTTGAATGGGGTGCCGAGTGAGCAGTTCTTC; CDR3aa: CSALNGVPSEQFF
abundance: .; len: 13; j_gene: TRBJ2-1; d_gene: .; v_gene: TRBV7-9; CDR3nt: TGTGCCAGCAGCACCGGGGTCGGTAATGAGCAGTTCTTC; CDR3aa: CASSTGVGNEQFF
abundance: .; len: 15; j_gene: TRBJ1-2; d_gene: TRBD1; v_gene: TRBV19; CDR3nt: TGTGCCAGTCAGGGAACGGGACAGGGGATCTATGGCTACACCTTC; CDR3aa: CASQGTGQGIYGYTF
abundance: .; len: 14; j_gene: TRBJ1-5; d_gene: .; v_gene: TRBV28; CDR3nt: TGTGCCAGCAGCCCACAGTTTAGCAATCAGCCCCAGCATTTT; CDR3aa: CASSPQFSNQPQHF
abundance: .; len: 14; j_gene: TRBJ2-7; d_gene: .; v_gene: TRBV6-5; CDR3nt: TGTGCCAGCAGAGGGACTGGGAGCTCCTACGAGCAGTACTTC; CDR3aa: CASRGTGSSYEQYF
abundance: .; len: 14; j_gene: TRBJ1-1; d_gene: .; v_gene: TRBV19; CDR3nt: TGTGCCAGTAGTAACCGGGACCGAAGAACTGAAGCTTTCTTT; CDR3aa: CASSNRDRRTEAFF
abundance: .; len: 13; j_gene: TRBJ1-1; d_gene: .; v_gene: TRBV19; CDR3nt: TGTGCCAGTAGTTTAGACTTCGGCACTGAAGCTTTCTTT; CDR3aa: CASSLDFGTEAFF
abundance: .; len: 19; j_gene: TRBJ2-2; d_gene: .; v_gene: TRBV18; CDR3nt: TGTGCCAGCTCACCGAGGGATACCGGGTCCAGTCCCACGGGCGGGGAGCTGTTTTTT; CDR3aa: CASSPRDTGSSPTGGELFF
abundance: .; len: 15; j_gene: TRBJ2-1; d_gene: TRBD2; v_gene: TRBV4-1; CDR3nt: TGCGCCAGCTCGAAGTCCGTCCTAGCGGGCTGGGAGCAGTTCTTC; CDR3aa: CASSKSVLAGWEQFF
abundance: once; len: 13; j_gene: TRBJ1-4; d_gene: .; v_gene: TRBV6-1; CDR3nt: TGTGCCAGCAGTGAAGGGTTGGGGCAGGAACTGTTTTTT; CDR3aa: CASSEGLGQELFF
abundance: .; len: 15; j_gene: TRBJ1-4; d_gene: .; v_gene: TRBV4-1; CDR3nt: TGCGCCAGCAGCCAAGAACAGCTAAGGGGGGAAAAACTGTTTTTT; CDR3aa: CASSQEQLRGEKLFF
abundance: .; len: 16; j_gene: TRBJ1-2; d_gene: TRBD1; v_gene: TRBV5-1; CDR3nt: TGCGCCAGCAGCCTAACCGGGACAGGGTTATACTATGGCTACACCTTC; CDR3aa: CASSLTGTGLYYGYTF
abundance: .; len: 16; j_gene: TRBJ2-4; d_gene: .; v_gene: TRBV4-2; CDR3nt: TGTGCCAGCAGCCAGATTGGGGAGAGGGCCAAAAACATTCAGTACTTC; CDR3aa: CASSQIGERAKNIQYF
abundance: .; len: 16; j_gene: TRBJ1-2; d_gene: TRBD1; v_gene: TRBV6-5; CDR3nt: TGTGCCAGCAGTTACAGGGGGCAGGGCACGAACTATGGCTACACCTTC; CDR3aa: CASSYRGQGTNYGYTF
abundance: .; len: 13; j_gene: TRBJ2-7; d_gene: TRBD2; v_gene: TRBV29-1; CDR3nt: TGCAGCGTTTGGACTAGCGGAACCTACGAGCAGTACTTC; CDR3aa: CSVWTSGTYEQYF
abundance: .; len: 13; j_gene: TRBJ2-5; d_gene: .; v_gene: TRBV28; CDR3nt: TGTGCCATTCCGGGACCAACTCAAGAGACCCAGTACTTC; CDR3aa: CAIPGPTQETQYF
abundance: .; len: 16; j_gene: TRBJ2-7; d_gene: TRBD1; v_gene: TRBV15; CDR3nt: TGTGCCACCAGCAGAGGCGGACAGGCATCGAGCTACGAGCAGTACTTC; CDR3aa: CATSRGGQASSYEQYF
abundance: .; len: 16; j_gene: TRBJ1-1; d_gene: TRBD1; v_gene: TRBV18; CDR3nt: TGTGCCAGCTCGTCCTTGGAGGGGGCGATGAACACTGAAGCTTTCTTT; CDR3aa: CASSSLEGAMNTEAFF
abundance: .; len: 15; j_gene: TRBJ2-3; d_gene: .; v_gene: TRBV2; CDR3nt: TGTGCCAGCAGTGAAGCGCGGGACGGCACAGATACGCAGTATTTT; CDR3aa: CASSEARDGTDTQYF
abundance: .; len: 13; j_gene: TRBJ2-7; d_gene: .; v_gene: TRBV6-6; CDR3nt: TGTGCCAGCAGTTACTCATTCGGGTACGAGCAGTACTTC; CDR3aa: CASSYSFGYEQYF